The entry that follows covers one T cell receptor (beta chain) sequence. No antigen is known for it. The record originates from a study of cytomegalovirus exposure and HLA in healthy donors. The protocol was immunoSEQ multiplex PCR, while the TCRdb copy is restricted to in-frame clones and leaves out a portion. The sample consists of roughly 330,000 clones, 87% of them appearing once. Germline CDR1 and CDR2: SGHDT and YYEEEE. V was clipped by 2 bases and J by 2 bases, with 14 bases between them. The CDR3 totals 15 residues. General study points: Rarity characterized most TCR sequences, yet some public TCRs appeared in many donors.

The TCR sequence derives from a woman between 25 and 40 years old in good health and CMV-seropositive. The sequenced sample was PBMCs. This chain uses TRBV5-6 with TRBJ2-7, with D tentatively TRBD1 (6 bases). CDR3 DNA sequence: TGTGCCAGCAGCTTCGCTGGGGGCTTAACCTACGAGCAGTACTTC. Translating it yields CASSFAGGLTYEQYF.